This TCR beta chain comes out of a study of a mutant IDH1 vaccine in newly diagnosed glioma. Study-wide background: Of treated patients, approximately 62% were men and about 40% women, averaging roughly 37 years. Most patients had received both radiotherapy and temozolomide, the prior options being radiotherapy, temozolomide, or both.

Trimming removed 3 bases at V and 5 bases at J, with 16 bases between. Germline assignment: CDR1 SQVTM and CDR2 ANQGSEA. The CDR3 spans 14 residues. The method was immunoSEQ multiplex PCR; TCRdb's version includes in-frame clones alone and lacks a portion of them. In the table there are tens of thousands of clones, around 84% of which are singletons. Described time point: week 35, safety follow-up. All doses held 300 ug of mutant IDH1 20-mer peptide, with topical imiquimod. This clone was found a few times. Its antigen is not known. V gene TRBV29-1 combines with J gene TRBJ1-1, with D perhaps matching TRBD1 (6 bases). The source is a man in his thirties or forties with glioma. The sample in question was PBMCs, obtained from a glioma patient whose treatment included an IDH1 peptide vaccine. The CDR3 protein is CSVDGWGPETEAFF. The CDR3 nucleotides are TGCAGCGTTGACGGTTGGGGGCCTGAAACTGAAGCTTTCTTT.